This T cell receptor (beta chain) was captured in a study of CD8 T cells in ankylosing spondylitis (TCRdb year 2017). Some background on the complete study: The study set out to find disease-linked TCR variants by profiling T cell receptor beta repertoires in ankylosing spondylitis patients and healthy donors. The full study cohort was made up of approximately 27 ankylosing spondylitis patients and 95 to 130 healthy donors. Samples of peripheral blood were taken, and for ankylosing spondylitis patients, synovial fluid was collected as well. Overall study results and their limits: Blood from ankylosing spondylitis patients appeared to be characterized by a TCR beta motif made up of fewer than ten highly homologous amino acid variants. According to the report, matched synovial fluid samples from ankylosing spondylitis patients were significantly enriched for the disease-linked clones. Some TCR beta motif variants had previously been reported in synovial fluid and blood of reactive arthritis patients, which suggested common disease-initiation mechanisms. The disease-linked clones showed a CD8+ phenotype and occurred at relatively low frequencies in peripheral blood.

V is pared back by 0 bases and J by 5 bases, with 12 bases lying between the germline termini. The CDR3 has 15 amino acids, counting the end cysteine and phenylalanine. CDR3 DNA is the only sequence kept; it has 45 bases, read in frame from the first base. Looking up the germline V gene yields CDR1 SGHRS and CDR2 YFSETQ. Sequencing was carried out with an Illumina HiSeq 2500. TCR beta libraries were prepared by quantitative 5'-RACE with molecular barcodes. The published analysis was carried out like this. A new computational method based on a probabilistic model of VDJ rearrangement was used to identify disease-linked TCR variants. In TCRdb, the public reads were trimmed at Q25 with fastp and aligned with MiXCR, with productive beta chains retained. Rows with one shared CDR3 protein collapse into an entry with the most common genes and DNA. The V and J calls were determined by TCRdb, not by the authors. The sample contains some 700,000 distinct CDR3 sequences, about 20% of them found a single time. The ten biggest clones cover 15% to 20% of the sample.

This clonotype was found a few times. This clone's antigen is unknown. Per-base quality was not reported, and no clone a single base away is much larger than it. The chain is encoded by TRBV5-1 joined to TRBJ1-5; the D gene is possibly TRBD1, with 5 bases matching. This sequence originates from a male donor with ankylosing spondylitis. The sample consisted of blood, either unsorted or a sorted T cell fraction (not recorded which). The CDR3 region: CASSLGGESHQPQHF. The nucleotides read TGCGCCAGCAGCTTGGGAGGGGAGTCACATCAGCCCCAGCATTTT.